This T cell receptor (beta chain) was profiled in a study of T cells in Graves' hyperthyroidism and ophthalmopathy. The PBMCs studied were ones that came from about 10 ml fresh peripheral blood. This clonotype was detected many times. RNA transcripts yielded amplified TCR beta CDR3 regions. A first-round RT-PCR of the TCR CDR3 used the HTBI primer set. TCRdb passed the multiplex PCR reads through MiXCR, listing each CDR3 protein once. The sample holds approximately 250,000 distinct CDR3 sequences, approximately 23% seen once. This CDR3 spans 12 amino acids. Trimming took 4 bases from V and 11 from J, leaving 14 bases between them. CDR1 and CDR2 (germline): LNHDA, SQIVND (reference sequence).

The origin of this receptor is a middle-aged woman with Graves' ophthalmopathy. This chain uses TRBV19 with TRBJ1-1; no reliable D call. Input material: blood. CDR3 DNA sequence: TGTGCCAGTAGTAGCAGCCTCGAAGGGGCTTTCTTT. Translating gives CASSSSLEGAFF.